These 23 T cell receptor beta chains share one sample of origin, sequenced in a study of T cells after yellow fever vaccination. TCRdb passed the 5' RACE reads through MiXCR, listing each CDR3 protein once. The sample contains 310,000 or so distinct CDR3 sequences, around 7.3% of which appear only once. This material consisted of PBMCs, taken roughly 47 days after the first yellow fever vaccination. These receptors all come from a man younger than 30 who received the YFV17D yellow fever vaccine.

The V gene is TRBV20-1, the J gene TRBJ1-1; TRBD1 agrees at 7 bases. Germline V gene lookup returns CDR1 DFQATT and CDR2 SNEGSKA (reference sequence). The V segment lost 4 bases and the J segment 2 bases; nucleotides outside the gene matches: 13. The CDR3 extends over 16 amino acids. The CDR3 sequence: CSAKGTGVLVNTEAFF. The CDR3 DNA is TGCAGTGCTAAAGGAACAGGGGTGCTGGTAAACACTGAAGCTTTCTTT.

The CDR3 is CASLTDSLSYEQYF. Here the CDR3 DNA reads TGTGCCAGCTTAACGGACAGTCTATCCTACGAGCAGTACTTC. The V gene is TRBV12-3 or TRBV12-4, the J gene TRBJ2-7; possible D gene TRBD1, 6 bases. CDR3 length equals 14 residues. V was shortened by 8 bases and J by 1 base, with 15 bases between the two germline ends.

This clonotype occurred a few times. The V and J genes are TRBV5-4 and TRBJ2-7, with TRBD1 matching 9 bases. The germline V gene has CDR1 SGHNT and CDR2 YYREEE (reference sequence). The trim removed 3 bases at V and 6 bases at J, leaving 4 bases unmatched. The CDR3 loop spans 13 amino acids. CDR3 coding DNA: TGTGCCAGCAGCTGGGGGACAGGGAGCGAGCAGTACTTC. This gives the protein CASSWGTGSEQYF.

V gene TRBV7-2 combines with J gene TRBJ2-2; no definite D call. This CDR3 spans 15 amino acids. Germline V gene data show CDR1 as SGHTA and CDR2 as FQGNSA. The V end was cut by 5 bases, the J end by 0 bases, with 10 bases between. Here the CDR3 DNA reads TGTGCCAGCAGCCCCCGAAGGACGAACACCGGGGAGCTGTTTTTT. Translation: CASSPRRTNTGELFF.

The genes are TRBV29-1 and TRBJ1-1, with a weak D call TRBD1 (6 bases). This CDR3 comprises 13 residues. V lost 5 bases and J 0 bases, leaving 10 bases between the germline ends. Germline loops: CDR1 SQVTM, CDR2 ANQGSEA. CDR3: CSVQGQMNTEAFF. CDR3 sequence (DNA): TGCAGCGTTCAGGGACAAATGAACACTGAAGCTTTCTTT.

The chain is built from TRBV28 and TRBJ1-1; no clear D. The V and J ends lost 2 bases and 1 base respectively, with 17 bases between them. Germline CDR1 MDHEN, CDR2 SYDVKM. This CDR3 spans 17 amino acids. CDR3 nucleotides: TGTGCCAGCAGTTTAGTACCGCGGACGACTGGGAACACTGAAGCTTTCTTT. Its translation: CASSLVPRTTGNTEAFF. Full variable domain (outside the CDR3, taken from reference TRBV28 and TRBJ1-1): DVKVTQSSRYLVKRTGEKVFLECVQDMDHENMFWYRQDPGLGLRLIYFSYDVKMKEKGDIPEGYSVSREKKERFSLILESASTNQTSMYLCASSLVPRTTGNTEAFFGQGTRLTVV.

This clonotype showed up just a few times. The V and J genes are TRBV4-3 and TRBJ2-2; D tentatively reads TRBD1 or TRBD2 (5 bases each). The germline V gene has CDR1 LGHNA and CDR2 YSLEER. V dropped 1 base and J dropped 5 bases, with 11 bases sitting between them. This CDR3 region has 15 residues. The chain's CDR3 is CASSQGGTETGELFF. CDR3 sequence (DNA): TGCGCCAGCAGCCAAGGTGGGACGGAAACCGGGGAGCTGTTTTTT.

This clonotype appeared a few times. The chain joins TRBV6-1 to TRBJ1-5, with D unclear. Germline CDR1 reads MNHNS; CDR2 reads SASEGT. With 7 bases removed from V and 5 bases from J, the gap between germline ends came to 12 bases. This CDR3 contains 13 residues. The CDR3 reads CASTLRWDQPQHF. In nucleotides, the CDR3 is TGTGCCAGCACCCTACGGTGGGATCAGCCCCAGCATTTT.

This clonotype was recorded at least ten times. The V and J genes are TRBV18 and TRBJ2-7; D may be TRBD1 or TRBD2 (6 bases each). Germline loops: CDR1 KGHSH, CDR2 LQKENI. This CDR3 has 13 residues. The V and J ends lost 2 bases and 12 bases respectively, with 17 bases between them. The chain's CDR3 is CASSPSWQGRTYF. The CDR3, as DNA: TGTGCCAGCTCACCAAGTTGGCAGGGGAGGACGTACTTC.

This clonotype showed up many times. The CDR3 loop is CASSPQESLPNSPLHF. The CDR3 region has the DNA TGTGCCAGCAGCCCCCAGGAGTCTCTGCCTAACTCACCCCTCCACTTT. J is TRBJ1-6 and V is TRBV3-1, with D unresolved. The CDR3 extends over 16 amino acids. Trimming pared 4 bases from V and 10 bases from J, leaving 20 bases between. Germline CDR1 reads LGHDT; CDR2 reads YNNKEL (reference sequence). Full variable domain (outside the CDR3, taken from reference TRBV3-1 and TRBJ1-6): DTAVSQTPKYLVTQMGNDKSIKCEQNLGHDTMYWYKQDSKKFLKIMFSYNNKELIINETVPNRFSPKSPDKAHLNLHINSLELGDSAVYFCASSPQESLPNSPLHFGNGTRLTVT.

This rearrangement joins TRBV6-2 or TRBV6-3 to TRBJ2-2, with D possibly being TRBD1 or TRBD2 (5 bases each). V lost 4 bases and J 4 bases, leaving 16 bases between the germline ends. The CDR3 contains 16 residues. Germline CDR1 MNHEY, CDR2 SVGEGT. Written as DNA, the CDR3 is TGTGCCAGCAGTTCCCTCCGGGACGGGTTCACCGGGGAGCTGTTTTTT. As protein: CASSSLRDGFTGELFF.

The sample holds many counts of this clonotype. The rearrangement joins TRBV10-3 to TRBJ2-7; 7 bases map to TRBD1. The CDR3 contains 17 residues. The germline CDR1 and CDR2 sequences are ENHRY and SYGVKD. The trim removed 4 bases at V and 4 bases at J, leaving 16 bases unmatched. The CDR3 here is CAISGGGSQRSKYEQYF. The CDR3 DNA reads TGTGCCATCAGTGGAGGGGGCAGTCAACGCTCCAAATACGAGCAGTACTTC.

CDR3 DNA sequence: TGCGCCAGCAGCTTGGGCGGCTCCAGTGTGGGTCATAGCCAAGAGACCCAGTACTTC. Its translation: CASSLGGSSVGHSQETQYF. The chain has TRBV5-1 and TRBJ2-5, with D unclear. Germline loops: CDR1 SGHRS, CDR2 YFSETQ. CDR3 length: 19 residues. The V end lost 0 bases, the J end lost 1 base, and 22 bases lay between the germline ends.

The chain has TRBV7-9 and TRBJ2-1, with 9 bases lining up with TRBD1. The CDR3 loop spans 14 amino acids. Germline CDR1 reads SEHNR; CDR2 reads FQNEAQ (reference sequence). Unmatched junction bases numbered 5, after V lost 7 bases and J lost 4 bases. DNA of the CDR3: TGTGCCAGCAAAACAGGGGGCGAGTACAATGAGCAGTTCTTC. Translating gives CASKTGGEYNEQFF.

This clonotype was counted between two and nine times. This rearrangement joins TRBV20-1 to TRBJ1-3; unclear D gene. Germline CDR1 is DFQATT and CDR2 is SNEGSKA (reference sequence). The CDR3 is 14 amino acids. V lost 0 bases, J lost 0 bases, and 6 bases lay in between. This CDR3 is CSARDWISGNTIYF. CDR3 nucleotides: TGCAGTGCTAGAGATTGGATCTCTGGAAACACCATATATTTT.

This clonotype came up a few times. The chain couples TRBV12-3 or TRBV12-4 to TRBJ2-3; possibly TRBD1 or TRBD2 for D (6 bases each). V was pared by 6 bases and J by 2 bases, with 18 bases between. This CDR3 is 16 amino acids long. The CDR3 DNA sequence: TGTGCCAGCAGCCTCGGACGGGGGCCAGCCACAGATACGCAGTATTTT. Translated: CASSLGRGPATDTQYF.

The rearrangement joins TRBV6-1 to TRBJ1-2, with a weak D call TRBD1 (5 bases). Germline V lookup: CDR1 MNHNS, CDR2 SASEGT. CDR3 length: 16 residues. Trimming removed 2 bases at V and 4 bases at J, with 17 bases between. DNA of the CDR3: TGTGCCAGCAGTGAATCGGACTGGAGGGGCTTCTATGGCTACACCTTC. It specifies CASSESDWRGFYGYTF.

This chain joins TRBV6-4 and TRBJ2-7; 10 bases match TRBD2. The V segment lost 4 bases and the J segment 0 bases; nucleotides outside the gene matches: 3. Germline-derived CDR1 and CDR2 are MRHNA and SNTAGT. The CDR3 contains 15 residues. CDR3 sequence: CASSVTSGISYEQYV. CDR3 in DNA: TGTGCCAGCAGTGTTACTAGCGGGATCTCCTACGAGCAGTACGTC.

The CDR3 is CASRTIYRGVGETQYF. The CDR3 DNA reads as TGCGCCAGCAGAACGATTTACAGGGGCGTGGGAGAGACCCAGTACTTC. J is TRBJ2-5 and V is TRBV5-1; TRBD1 matches 7 bases. The V gene's germline CDR1 is SGHRS and CDR2 YFSETQ. The CDR3 extends over 16 amino acids. V lost 5 bases to trimming and J lost 4 bases; unmatched junction nucleotides: 14.

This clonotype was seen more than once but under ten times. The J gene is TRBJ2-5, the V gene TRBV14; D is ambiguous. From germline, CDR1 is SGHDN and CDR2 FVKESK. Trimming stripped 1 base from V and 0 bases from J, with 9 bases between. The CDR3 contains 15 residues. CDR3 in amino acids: CASSQGELYQETQYF. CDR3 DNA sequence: TGTGCCAGCAGCCAAGGAGAATTGTACCAAGAGACCCAGTACTTC.

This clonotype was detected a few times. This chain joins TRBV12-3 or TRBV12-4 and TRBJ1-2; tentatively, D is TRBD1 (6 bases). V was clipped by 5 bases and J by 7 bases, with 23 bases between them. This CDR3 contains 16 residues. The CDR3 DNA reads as TGTGCCAGCAGTCTGACCGGGCAAACAGGGTTTAGTGGCTACACCTTC. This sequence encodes CASSLTGQTGFSGYTF.

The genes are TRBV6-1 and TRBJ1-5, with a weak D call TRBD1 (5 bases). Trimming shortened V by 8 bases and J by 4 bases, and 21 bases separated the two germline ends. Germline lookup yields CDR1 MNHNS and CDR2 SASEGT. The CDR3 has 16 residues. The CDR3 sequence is CASQTPGRDRNQPQHF. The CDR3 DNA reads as TGTGCCAGCCAGACCCCAGGCAGGGATCGGAATCAGCCCCAGCATTTT.

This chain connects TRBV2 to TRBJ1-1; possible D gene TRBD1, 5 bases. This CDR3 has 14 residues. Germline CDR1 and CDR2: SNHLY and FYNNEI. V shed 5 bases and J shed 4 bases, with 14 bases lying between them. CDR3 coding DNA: TGTGCCAGCAGTCCCCTTAAGGGACCCACTGAAGCTTTCTTT. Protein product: CASSPLKGPTEAFF.